This paragraph covers one TCR beta chain sequence. Its antigen is not identified. The junction departs from the called germline gene at one end, perhaps through a read error. The sample belongs to a study of response to subunit inactivated influenza vaccine. Germline V gene data show CDR1 as SQVTM and CDR2 as ANQGSEA. The CDR3 contains 15 residues. TCRdb ran MiXCR on the RT-PCR reads and lists one entry per CDR3 protein. The repertoire holds about 700,000 distinct CDR3 sequences, with approximately 14% as singletons. Findings and caveats of the study: Each seasonal flu vaccination may recruit only limited new T cells, authors suggested.

This sequence originates from a man aged 50 to 59 who received an inactivated influenza vaccine. The chain has TRBV29-1 and TRBJ2-5; the match to TRBD1 covers 8 bases. The sequencing used PBMCs from blood, collected 14 days before vaccination. This chain's CDR3 is CGVGGDRGTFETQYF. CDR3 coding DNA: TGCGGCGTTGGAGGCGACAGGGGAACTTTCGAGACCCAGTACTTC.